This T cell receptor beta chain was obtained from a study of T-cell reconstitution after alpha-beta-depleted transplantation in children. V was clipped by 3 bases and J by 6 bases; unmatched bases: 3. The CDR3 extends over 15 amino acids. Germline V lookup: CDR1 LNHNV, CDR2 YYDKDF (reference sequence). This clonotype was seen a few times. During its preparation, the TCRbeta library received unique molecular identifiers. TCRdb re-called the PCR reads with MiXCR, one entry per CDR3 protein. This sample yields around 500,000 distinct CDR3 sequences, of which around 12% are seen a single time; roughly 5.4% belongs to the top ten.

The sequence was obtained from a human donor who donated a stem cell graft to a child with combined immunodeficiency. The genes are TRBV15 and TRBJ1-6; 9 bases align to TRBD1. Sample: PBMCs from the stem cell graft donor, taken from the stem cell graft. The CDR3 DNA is TGTGCCACCAGCAGGGACAGGGGCGGTAATTCACCCCTCCACTTT. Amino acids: CATSRDRGGNSPLHF. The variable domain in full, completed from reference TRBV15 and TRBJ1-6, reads DAMVIQNPRYQVTQFGKPVTLSCSQTLNHNVMYWYQQKSSQAPKLLFHYYDKDFNNEADTPDNFQSRRPNTSFCFLDIRSPGLGDTAMYLCATSRDRGGNSPLHFGNGTRLTVT.